The rows below give T cell receptor beta chains drawn from one sample of a study of blood T cell repertoires in COVID-19. The protocol was immunoSEQ multiplex PCR, while the TCRdb copy is restricted to in-frame clones and leaves out a portion. This repertoire shows some 190,000 clones, over 75% found once; its top ten account for approximately 10%. The sequencing sample was made of peripheral blood. The receptors were sampled from a human donor with active or convalescent COVID-19. The donor label of this sample is uncertain. Each CDR3 is given with its conserved first and last residue. The order of the fields is V gene, D gene, clone size, J gene, CDR3 DNA, CDR3 protein. A D gene is named only where the DNA matches it firmly. The size field is filled for only some rows; it gives once, few, many or a size class.

V gene: TRBV1
D gene: .
clone size: once
J gene: TRBJ2-3
CDR3 DNA: TGCACCATCCTTCGGGGTGGGAGCACAGATACGCAGTATTTT
CDR3 protein: CTILRGGSTDTQYF

V gene: TRBV6-5
D gene: .
clone size: few
J gene: TRBJ1-2
CDR3 DNA: TGTGCCAGCAGTTACGGCGGGGGAATTAGCTATGGCTACACCTTC
CDR3 protein: CASSYGGGISYGYTF

V gene: TRBV9
D gene: .
clone size: few
J gene: TRBJ2-7
CDR3 DNA: TGTGCCAGCAGCGGGGGAGCCAGCGAGCAGTACTTC
CDR3 protein: CASSGGASEQYF

V gene: TRBV30
D gene: TRBD1
clone size: once
J gene: TRBJ1-2
CDR3 DNA: TGTGCCTGGAGTACTACAGGGGAAGGCTACACCTTC
CDR3 protein: CAWSTTGEGYTF

V gene: TRBV20-1
D gene: TRBD2
clone size: .
J gene: TRBJ2-7
CDR3 DNA: TGCAGTGCTAGTTGGCTAGCGGGAGGGACCTACGAGCAGTACTTC
CDR3 protein: CSASWLAGGTYEQYF

V gene: TRBV7-3
D gene: .
clone size: .
J gene: TRBJ2-2
CDR3 DNA: TGTGCCAGCAGCTCCGGCCCCCTAGGGGGAACCGGGGAGCTGTTTTTT
CDR3 protein: CASSSGPLGGTGELFF

V gene: TRBV30
D gene: TRBD2
clone size: .
J gene: TRBJ2-7
CDR3 DNA: TGTGCCTGGAGTGTGACTAGCGGGGGCCACTACGAGCAGTACTTC
CDR3 protein: CAWSVTSGGHYEQYF

V gene: TRBV7-2
D gene: .
clone size: .
J gene: TRBJ2-3
CDR3 DNA: TGTGCCAGCAGCTCCCGGGATCCCAGTTGGTCAGATACGCAGTATTTT
CDR3 protein: CASSSRDPSWSDTQYF

V gene: TRBV7-2
D gene: TRBD1
clone size: .
J gene: TRBJ1-1
CDR3 DNA: TGTGCCAGCAGCTTAGGCAGGACAGGGCAACCCACTGAAGCTTTCTTT
CDR3 protein: CASSLGRTGQPTEAFF

V gene: TRBV7-9
D gene: .
clone size: few
J gene: TRBJ2-1
CDR3 DNA: TGTGCCAGCAGCTTAGCGGGCAGGGACAATGAGCAGTTCTTC
CDR3 protein: CASSLAGRDNEQFF

V gene: TRBV28
D gene: .
clone size: .
J gene: TRBJ1-6
CDR3 DNA: TGTGCCAGTCCGGGGGGAGGGTCACCCCTCCACTTT
CDR3 protein: CASPGGGSPLHF

V gene: TRBV2
D gene: TRBD1
clone size: few
J gene: TRBJ1-1
CDR3 DNA: TGTGCCAGCAGAAGGGGACAGGGGAAGAACACTGAAGCTTTCTTT
CDR3 protein: CASRRGQGKNTEAFF

V gene: TRBV25-1
D gene: TRBD2
clone size: .
J gene: TRBJ2-1
CDR3 DNA: TGTGCCAGCAGTGAACCGACTAGCCTCCACAATGAGCAGTTCTTC
CDR3 protein: CASSEPTSLHNEQFF

V gene: TRBV28
D gene: TRBD1
clone size: .
J gene: TRBJ1-2
CDR3 DNA: TGTGCCAGCAGTTTAGACAGGGGGGGCTATGGCTACACCTTC
CDR3 protein: CASSLDRGGYGYTF